A selection of T cell receptor beta chains follows, all from one sample in a study of blood T cell repertoires in COVID-19. Generated by immunoSEQ multiplex PCR, the TCRdb table keeps only in-frame clones and is missing some. The data contain about 160,000 clones, more than 70% of them singletons. Sequencing input: PBMCs or T cells enriched from blood (not recorded which). These receptors all come from a man between 60 and 75 years old who had recovered from COVID-19. Each CDR3 is given with its conserved first and last residue. Each record gives: D gene, J gene, V gene, clone size, CDR3 DNA, CDR3 protein. The D gene is left open where the match is weak. A row's size may be missing; if present it is once, few, many or a size class.

d_call: TRBD1
j_call: TRBJ1-1
v_call: TRBV3-1/TRBV3-2
clone_size: NA
cdr3_nt: TGTGCCAGCAGGGCCACCCGTCCGGACAGGGCGAACACTGAAGCTTTCTTT
cdr3_aa: CASRATRPDRANTEAFF

d_call: NA
j_call: TRBJ1-5
v_call: TRBV21-1
clone_size: few
cdr3_nt: TGTGCCAGCAGCAAGAAAGTGGGACAGATCAATCAGCCCCAGCATTTT
cdr3_aa: CASSKKVGQINQPQHF

d_call: TRBD1
j_call: TRBJ1-3
v_call: TRBV28
clone_size: NA
cdr3_nt: TGTGCCAGCAGTCCCAACAGGGGCCCGGGAGACACCATATATTTT
cdr3_aa: CASSPNRGPGDTIYF

d_call: TRBD2
j_call: TRBJ2-7
v_call: TRBV2
clone_size: NA
cdr3_nt: TGTGCCAGTTCTGAGGGTGCTAGCGGGGCCTTCTACGAGCAGTACTTC
cdr3_aa: CASSEGASGAFYEQYF

d_call: TRBD1
j_call: TRBJ1-2
v_call: TRBV5-1
clone_size: NA
cdr3_nt: TGCGCCAGCAGCTTCCAACAGGGGGATGGCTACACCTTC
cdr3_aa: CASSFQQGDGYTF

d_call: TRBD1
j_call: TRBJ2-2
v_call: TRBV19
clone_size: NA
cdr3_nt: TGTGCCAGTAGTATAAGGGGGACAGGGAACAACGGGGAGCTGTTTTTT
cdr3_aa: CASSIRGTGNNGELFF

d_call: TRBD1
j_call: TRBJ1-4
v_call: TRBV19
clone_size: NA
cdr3_nt: TGTGCCAGTAGGACCGGGACAGGGTATGAAAAACTGTTTTTT
cdr3_aa: CASRTGTGYEKLFF

d_call: TRBD1
j_call: TRBJ2-5
v_call: TRBV6-6
clone_size: NA
cdr3_nt: TGTGCCAGCAGTTATGGGGACAGCAGCCAAGAGACCCAGTACTTC
cdr3_aa: CASSYGDSSQETQYF

d_call: TRBD2
j_call: TRBJ2-5
v_call: TRBV5-1
clone_size: NA
cdr3_nt: TGCGCCAGCCGGTTCCCTAGCGGGGGCCCCCAAGAGACCCAGTACTTC
cdr3_aa: CASRFPSGGPQETQYF

d_call: NA
j_call: TRBJ1-2
v_call: TRBV9
clone_size: few
cdr3_nt: TGTGCCAGCAGCGTAGAAAACAGTAACTATGGCTACACCTTC
cdr3_aa: CASSVENSNYGYTF

d_call: NA
j_call: TRBJ1-6
v_call: TRBV30
clone_size: NA
cdr3_nt: TGTGCCTGGGACTCGGTCGGGAGCTCCTATAATTCACCCCTCCACTTT
cdr3_aa: CAWDSVGSSYNSPLHF

d_call: NA
j_call: TRBJ1-3
v_call: TRBV5-1
clone_size: few
cdr3_nt: TGCGCCAGCAGCTTGTTAGGACTCTTATCTGGAAACACCATATATTTT
cdr3_aa: CASSLLGLLSGNTIYF

d_call: TRBD2
j_call: TRBJ2-1
v_call: TRBV14
clone_size: NA
cdr3_nt: TGTGCCAGCAGCCAAGGACTAGCGGGGTCCTATGAGCAGTTCTTC
cdr3_aa: CASSQGLAGSYEQFF

d_call: TRBD1
j_call: TRBJ2-7
v_call: TRBV5-1
clone_size: NA
cdr3_nt: TGCGCCAGCAGCCTCGGACAGGGGGAGAAGTACTTC
cdr3_aa: CASSLGQGEKYF

d_call: NA
j_call: TRBJ1-1
v_call: TRBV27
clone_size: NA
cdr3_nt: TGTGCCAGCAAGACCGACAGTATGAACACTGAAGCTTTCTTT
cdr3_aa: CASKTDSMNTEAFF

d_call: TRBD2
j_call: TRBJ2-5
v_call: TRBV24-1
clone_size: NA
cdr3_nt: TGTGCCACCAGTGATTTGACTAGCGGGGCTGGGGAGACCCAGTACTTC
cdr3_aa: CATSDLTSGAGETQYF

d_call: NA
j_call: TRBJ2-2
v_call: TRBV28
clone_size: NA
cdr3_nt: TGTGCCAGCAGTTTAGTAGCCGGGGAGCTGTTTTTT
cdr3_aa: CASSLVAGELFF

d_call: TRBD2
j_call: TRBJ2-7
v_call: TRBV6-5
clone_size: NA
cdr3_nt: TGTGCCAGCAGTTACGGCGGGACTATGGCTAGCGAGCAGTACTTC
cdr3_aa: CASSYGGTMASEQYF

d_call: NA
j_call: TRBJ1-6
v_call: TRBV5-5
clone_size: NA
cdr3_nt: TGTGCCAGCAGCTTGAATAAAGGGGGATTCTATAATTCACCCCTCCACTTT
cdr3_aa: CASSLNKGGFYNSPLHF

d_call: NA
j_call: TRBJ1-2
v_call: TRBV9
clone_size: NA
cdr3_nt: TGTGCCAGCAGTCGAAACCGGGGGACGGGTGTCTATGGCTACACCTTC
cdr3_aa: CASSRNRGTGVYGYTF

d_call: NA
j_call: TRBJ2-7
v_call: TRBV18
clone_size: NA
cdr3_nt: TGTGCCAGCTCACCGAAACTCTTACAGGGTAGGGACAACGAGCAGTACTTC
cdr3_aa: CASSPKLLQGRDNEQYF

d_call: TRBD1
j_call: TRBJ1-2
v_call: TRBV3-1/TRBV3-2
clone_size: NA
cdr3_nt: TGTGCCAGCAGCCAAGCGGGACAGGGTTCCTCAGGCGGCTACACCTTC
cdr3_aa: CASSQAGQGSSGGYTF

d_call: NA
j_call: TRBJ1-1
v_call: TRBV6-5
clone_size: once
cdr3_nt: TGTGCCAGCAGTTACAACGGGGAGAACACTGAAGCTTTCTTT
cdr3_aa: CASSYNGENTEAFF

d_call: TRBD2
j_call: TRBJ2-2
v_call: TRBV10-3
clone_size: NA
cdr3_nt: TGTGCCATCAGTGCGTCCGGGACTAGCGGGAGAAGTGGGGAGCTGTTTTTT
cdr3_aa: CAISASGTSGRSGELFF

d_call: TRBD1
j_call: TRBJ2-3
v_call: TRBV6-5
clone_size: NA
cdr3_nt: TGTGCCAGCAGTCCGACAGGGGGGTCAGATACGCAGTATTTT
cdr3_aa: CASSPTGGSDTQYF

d_call: NA
j_call: TRBJ2-4
v_call: TRBV13
clone_size: NA
cdr3_nt: TGTGCCAGCAGCACCTCGACCGCGGGTGGCATTCAGTACTTC
cdr3_aa: CASSTSTAGGIQYF

d_call: TRBD2
j_call: TRBJ2-3
v_call: TRBV7-8
clone_size: NA
cdr3_nt: TGTGCCAGCAGCTTAGGGGTAGCGGGACTCAGCACAGATACGCAGTATTTT
cdr3_aa: CASSLGVAGLSTDTQYF

d_call: TRBD2
j_call: TRBJ2-3
v_call: TRBV18
clone_size: NA
cdr3_nt: TGTGCCAGCTCACCCCAGCAGCGGGGGGGCGCAGATACGCAGTATTTT
cdr3_aa: CASSPQQRGGADTQYF

d_call: TRBD1
j_call: TRBJ2-5
v_call: TRBV28
clone_size: NA
cdr3_nt: TGTGCCAGCAGTTTATCCGGACAGGGGACACAAGAGACCCAGTACTTC
cdr3_aa: CASSLSGQGTQETQYF

d_call: NA
j_call: TRBJ1-1
v_call: TRBV30
clone_size: few
cdr3_nt: TGTGCCTGGAGTGACGGGATGAACACTGAAGCTTTCTTT
cdr3_aa: CAWSDGMNTEAFF

d_call: TRBD2
j_call: TRBJ2-3
v_call: TRBV10-3
clone_size: NA
cdr3_nt: TGTGCCATCAGTGAGGGGGGTAGCGGGAGTACAGATACGCAGTATTTT
cdr3_aa: CAISEGGSGSTDTQYF

d_call: TRBD2
j_call: TRBJ2-3
v_call: TRBV7-3
clone_size: NA
cdr3_nt: TGTGCCAGCAGCCAAAGTTGGGGGGGACTAGCGGGATATACGCAGTATTTT
cdr3_aa: CASSQSWGGLAGYTQYF

d_call: TRBD1
j_call: TRBJ1-2
v_call: TRBV24-1
clone_size: NA
cdr3_nt: TGTGCCACCAGTGTTAGGACAGGATATGGCTACACCTTC
cdr3_aa: CATSVRTGYGYTF

d_call: NA
j_call: TRBJ2-1
v_call: TRBV6-5
clone_size: NA
cdr3_nt: TGTGCCCTCAGGGGACACAATGAGCAGTTCTTC
cdr3_aa: CALRGHNEQFF

d_call: TRBD2
j_call: TRBJ2-2
v_call: TRBV7-9
clone_size: NA
cdr3_nt: TGTGCCAGCAGCCCAAGCGGGAGAGCCGGGGAGCTGTTTTTT
cdr3_aa: CASSPSGRAGELFF

d_call: TRBD2
j_call: TRBJ2-1
v_call: TRBV29-1
clone_size: NA
cdr3_nt: TGCAGCGTTGACCAAACACTAGCGGGAGTGCTCAATGAGCAGTTCTTC
cdr3_aa: CSVDQTLAGVLNEQFF

d_call: TRBD2
j_call: TRBJ2-1
v_call: TRBV19
clone_size: NA
cdr3_nt: TGTGCCAGTAGTACAGCTAGCGGGATTCGTGAGCAGTTCTTC
cdr3_aa: CASSTASGIREQFF

d_call: TRBD2
j_call: TRBJ2-3
v_call: TRBV27
clone_size: NA
cdr3_nt: TGTGCCAGCAGTGGGAGGCTAGCGGGAGTTGAGTGGGGCACAGATACGCAGTATTTT
cdr3_aa: CASSGRLAGVEWGTDTQYF